This T cell receptor (beta chain) was obtained from a study of OX40 agonist ivuxolimab in advanced cancers. In the study overall: One patient with hepatocellular carcinoma and two with cutaneous melanoma, three in all, had partial responses. Study results and limitations: Both blood CD4+ and CD8+ T cells showed clonal growth by week 6 at 0.1 to 3.0 mg/kg.

Libraries were prepared by immunoSEQ multiplex PCR; TCRdb keeps only in-frame clonotypes and omits some of them. The sample shows 30,000 to 40,000 clones, 70% to 80% of them seen only once. A note on this clone: What it binds is unknown.

At cycle 4 day 1, cycle 7 day 1, and baseline, blood was sampled. Germline V gene lookup returns CDR1 LNHDA and CDR2 SQIVND (reference sequence). The length of the CDR3 is 13 residues. Trimming cost V 5 bases and J 10 bases, with 12 bases left between them. The chain carries TRBV19 and TRBJ1-6; tentative D call: TRBD1 (5 bases). The sample consisted of CD4+ or CD8+ T cells sorted from blood, taken in a trial of the OX40 agonist ivuxolimab. The TCR comes from an adult with an advanced solid tumor such as melanoma, head and neck, liver or kidney cancer. DNA for the CDR3: TGTGCCAGTAGTTGGGACCTCAGGTCACCCCTCCACTTT. This translates into CASSWDLRSPLHF.